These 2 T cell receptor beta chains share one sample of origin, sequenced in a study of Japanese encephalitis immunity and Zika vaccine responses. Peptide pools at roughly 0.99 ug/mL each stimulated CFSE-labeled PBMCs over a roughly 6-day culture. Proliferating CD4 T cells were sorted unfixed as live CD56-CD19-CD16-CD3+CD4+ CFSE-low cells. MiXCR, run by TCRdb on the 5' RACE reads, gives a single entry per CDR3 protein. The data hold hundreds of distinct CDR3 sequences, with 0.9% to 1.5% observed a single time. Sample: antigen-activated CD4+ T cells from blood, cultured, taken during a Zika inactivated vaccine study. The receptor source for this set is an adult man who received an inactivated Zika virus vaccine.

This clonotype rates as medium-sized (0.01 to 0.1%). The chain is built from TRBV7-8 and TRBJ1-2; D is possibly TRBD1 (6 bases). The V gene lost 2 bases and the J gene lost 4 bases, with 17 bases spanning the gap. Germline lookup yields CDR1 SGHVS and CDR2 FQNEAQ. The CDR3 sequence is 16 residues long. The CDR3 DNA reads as TGTGCCAGCAGCTTAAAACAAGGACAGCAGATCTATGGCTACACCTTC. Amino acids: CASSLKQGQQIYGYTF.

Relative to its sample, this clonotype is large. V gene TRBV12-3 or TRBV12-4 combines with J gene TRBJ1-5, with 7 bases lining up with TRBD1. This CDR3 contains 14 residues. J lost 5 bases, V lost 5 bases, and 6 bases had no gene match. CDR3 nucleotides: TGTGCCAGCAGTCGACAGGGAGTCTATCAGCCCCAGCATTTT. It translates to CASSRQGVYQPQHF.